One and the same sample provided the 28 T cell receptor beta chains below, sequenced in a study of human T cells and chemical hapten exposure. Using its own MiXCR run on the RACE reads, TCRdb lists one record per CDR3 protein. Here the sample spans 250,000 or so distinct CDR3 sequences, roughly 7.4% being singletons. Time point indicated: pre-sensitization, week 0. The treatment denotes: therapeutic diphenylcyclopropenone sensitization with weekly scalp DPC. Specimen: whole blood, collected in connection with sensitization to the hapten diphenylcyclopropenone (DPC). These receptors were obtained from a young man with alopecia areata. Some clones in this sample may be carry-over from other donors' samples.

This clonotype was seen a few times. This chain uses TRBV7-2 with TRBJ2-7; 10 nucleotides agree with TRBD1. Per the germline V gene, CDR1 is SGHTA and CDR2 is FQGNSA. J lost 0 bases, V lost 1 base, and 9 bases had no gene match. CDR3 size: 18 residues. DNA of the CDR3: TGTGCCAGCAGCTTAGGGGGACAGGGGTACTACCTCTCCTACGAGCAGTACTTC. Protein sequence: CASSLGGQGYYLSYEQYF.

This clonotype was picked up a small number of times. The V call is TRBV5-6, the J call TRBJ2-1; no clear D. Germline assignment: CDR1 SGHDT and CDR2 YYEEEE. V lost 2 bases to trimming and J lost 10 bases, with 7 bases between them. The CDR3 is 11 amino acids. The CDR3: CASSFLYEQFF. The CDR3 nucleotides are TGTGCCAGCAGCTTCTTGTACGAGCAGTTCTTC.

This clonotype was found many times. CDR3 sequence (DNA): TGTGCCAGCAGCCCTAAAGCGGGGGGGTACGAGACCCAGTACTTC. Translated, it gives CASSPKAGGYETQYF. V is TRBV28 and J is TRBJ2-5; 10 bases agree with TRBD2. From germline, CDR1 is MDHEN and CDR2 SYDVKM. V dropped 6 bases and J dropped 5; count of bases not matched to a gene: 9. The CDR3 is 15 residues long.

This clonotype was picked up many times. The J gene is TRBJ1-2, the V gene TRBV20-1; D perhaps matches TRBD1 (6 bases). CDR3 size: 11 residues. V lost 5 bases to trimming and J lost 8 bases, with 12 bases between them. Germline loops: CDR1 DFQATT, CDR2 SNEGSKA (reference sequence). The CDR3 coding sequence is TGCAGTGCTTTACAGGGAAAGGGCTACACCTTC. It specifies CSALQGKGYTF.

This clonotype has just a few counts. The chain combines TRBV5-5 with TRBJ2-1; D call uncertain. The CDR3 has 12 residues. With 0 bases removed from V and 5 bases from J, the gap between germline ends came to 3 bases. Germline loops: CDR1 SGHKS, CDR2 YYEKEE (reference sequence). The CDR3 nucleotides read TGTGCCAGCAGCTTGGCCAACAATGAGCAGTTCTTC. It yields the protein CASSLANNEQFF.

CDR3 in amino acids: CASSSGILNTEAFF. The CDR3 DNA follows: TGTGCCAGCAGCTCCGGGATTCTGAACACTGAAGCTTTCTTT. The chain employs TRBV5-4 and TRBJ1-1; the D is unclear. The CDR3 consists of 14 residues. Between the trimmed V and J ends, which lost 3 bases and 0 bases, there was a span of 9 bases. CDR1 is SGHNT and CDR2 is YYREEE in the germline V gene (reference sequence).

The chain is built from TRBV20-1 and TRBJ1-1; 12 bases fit TRBD1. Germline V gene data show CDR1 as DFQATT and CDR2 as SNEGSKA (reference sequence). The CDR3 has 15 amino acids. J lost 3 bases, V lost 3 bases, and 5 bases had no gene match. The CDR3 loop is CSARGTGGRDTEAFF. The CDR3 nucleotides are TGCAGTGCTAGGGGGACAGGGGGCAGAGACACTGAAGCTTTCTTT.

The chain is built from TRBV9 and TRBJ2-1, with D possibly matching TRBD1 (6 bases). CDR1 and CDR2 (germline): SGDLS, YYNGEE. This CDR3 region has 15 residues. V lost 2 bases and J lost 0, with 9 bases in between. The chain's CDR3 is CASSVTGSSYNEQFF. CDR3 in DNA: TGTGCCAGCAGCGTTACAGGGAGCTCCTACAATGAGCAGTTCTTC.

The sample holds a few counts of this clonotype. The V call is TRBV4-3, the J call TRBJ2-3, with D hard to call. Germline V gene lookup returns CDR1 LGHNA and CDR2 YSLEER. The CDR3 length is 15 residues. The V gene lost 1 base and the J gene lost 0 bases, with 8 bases spanning the gap. CDR3 amino acids: CASSQGARSTDTQYF. CDR3 sequence (DNA): TGCGCCAGCAGCCAAGGGGCTAGAAGCACAGATACGCAGTATTTT.

This clonotype occurred a few times. The chain has TRBV9 and TRBJ1-6; 9 nucleotides agree with TRBD1. V shed 4 bases, J shed 7 bases, and the junction held 12 bases outside the gene matches. Per the germline V gene, CDR1 is SGDLS and CDR2 is YYNGEE. The length of the CDR3 is 17 residues. The CDR3 sequence: CASSTLRAGTGNSPLHF. The CDR3 DNA is TGTGCCAGCAGCACGTTGCGGGCCGGGACAGGGAATTCACCCCTCCACTTT.

The gene calls are TRBV5-5 and TRBJ2-3; D is ambiguous. Trimming took off 0 bases at V and 0 bases at J, with 8 bases between the two ends. The V gene's germline CDR1 is SGHKS and CDR2 YYEKEE (reference sequence). The CDR3 runs to 15 residues. The CDR3 here is CASSLDGRSTDTQYF. As DNA, the CDR3 is TGTGCCAGCAGCTTGGACGGTCGAAGCACAGATACGCAGTATTTT.

The sample holds a few counts of this clonotype. The V call is TRBV20-1, the J call TRBJ2-4; 8 nucleotides agree with TRBD1. Germline V gives CDR1 DFQATT, CDR2 SNEGSKA (reference sequence). Trimming removed 5 bases from V and 15 bases from J; junction bases left unmatched: 9. The CDR3 is 11 amino acids. As DNA, the CDR3 is TGCAGTGCTCGATCACAGGGGGACAGGTACTTC. This codes for CSARSQGDRYF.

This clonotype was observed a handful of times. V gene TRBV29-1 combines with J gene TRBJ1-1; weak D call: TRBD1 (5 bases). Germline values: CDR1 SQVTM, CDR2 ANQGSEA. V was cut by 8 bases and J by 1 base, with 11 bases left in between. This CDR3 has 12 amino acids. The CDR3 nucleotides are TGCAGCTTCGGGACGCCGAACACTGAAGCTTTCTTT. It translates to CSFGTPNTEAFF.

The chain uses TRBV12-3 or TRBV12-4 and TRBJ2-7, with a tentative D call TRBD1 (6 bases). The CDR3 length is 12 residues. V was cut by 7 bases and J by 5 bases, with 12 bases left in between. The CDR3: CASTTEGDEQYF. CDR3 DNA: TGTGCCAGCACCACAGAGGGGGACGAGCAGTACTTC.

The V and J genes are TRBV7-9 and TRBJ2-7; D possibly corresponds to TRBD1 (5 bases). This CDR3 is built from 15 residues. Germline V gene sequence: CDR1 SEHNR, CDR2 FQNEAQ (reference sequence). With 1 base removed from V and 2 bases from J, the gap between germline ends came to 12 bases. The chain's CDR3 is CASSLDRGRPYEQYV. The DNA for the CDR3 is TGTGCCAGCAGCTTAGATAGGGGAAGGCCCTACGAGCAGTACGTC.

Only a few counts were recorded for this clonotype. V gene TRBV4-1 combines with J gene TRBJ2-7; TRBD1 matches at 11 bases. The CDR3 runs 15 residues. The germline gives CDR1 MGHRA, CDR2 YSYEKL. The V gene end was trimmed by 1 base and the J gene end by 6 bases; junction bases not matched to a gene: 5. DNA of the CDR3: TGCGCCAGCAGCCAAGGGGAGGACAGGGGGCGCGAGCAGTACTTC. It is translated as CASSQGEDRGREQYF.

This clonotype appeared many times. The chain couples TRBV29-1 to TRBJ1-2, with D unresolved. This CDR3 is 15 amino acids long. CDR1 is SQVTM, CDR2 ANQGSEA, per germline. Trimming removed 7 bases from V and 5 bases from J, with 23 bases in between. The CDR3: CSAHAGRAGSYGYTF. The CDR3 coding sequence is TGCAGCGCCCACGCCGGTAGGGCCGGATCATATGGCTACACCTTC.

The chain recombines TRBV5-1 with TRBJ2-2; 10 nucleotides align to TRBD2. This CDR3 spans 17 amino acids. The V and J ends lost 4 bases and 0 bases, in that order; junction bases with no gene match: 6. Germline lookup yields CDR1 SGHRS and CDR2 YFSETQ. The CDR3 DNA sequence: TGCGCCAGCAGCGCCGGGACTAGCGATACGAACACCGGGGAGCTGTTTTTT. Translation: CASSAGTSDTNTGELFF.

The J gene is TRBJ2-7, the V gene TRBV12-3 or TRBV12-4, with 14 bases matching TRBD2. With 6 bases clipped from V and 2 bases from J, the junction kept 6 bases outside the gene matches. The CDR3 totals 16 residues. CDR3 coding DNA: TGTGCCAGCAGCAGGACTAGCGGGGGGTCCGCCTACGAGCAGTACGTC. Residues: CASSRTSGGSAYEQYV.

This clonotype was observed many times. The rearrangement uses TRBV9 and TRBJ1-1, with D unclear. Trimming stripped 0 bases from V and 2 bases from J, with 5 bases between. The germline V gene encodes CDR1 SGDLS and CDR2 YYNGEE. The CDR3 length is 13 residues. The CDR3 protein is CASSVGRNTEAFF. CDR3 nucleotide sequence: TGTGCCAGCAGCGTAGGACGAAACACTGAAGCTTTCTTT.

This clonotype was detected a few times. This chain links TRBV5-1 with TRBJ2-7, with D uncertain. The CDR3 extends over 10 amino acids. Germline values: CDR1 SGHRS, CDR2 YFSETQ. Between the trimmed V and J ends, which lost 2 bases and 5 bases, there was a span of 2 bases. The CDR3 bases are TGCGCCAGCAGCTTCCACGAGCAGTACGTC. Its translation: CASSFHEQYV.

This clonotype was counted ten times or more. V is TRBV28 and J is TRBJ2-4, with D maybe TRBD2 (6 bases). The CDR3 runs 18 residues. V lost 3 bases and J 0 bases, leaving 18 bases between the germline ends. The V gene's germline CDR1 is MDHEN and CDR2 SYDVKM. In DNA, the CDR3 is TGTGCCAGCAGTTTCCGTTCCTTAGGGAGGAGAGCCAAAAACATTCAGTACTTC. Its protein product is CASSFRSLGRRAKNIQYF.

A few counts support this clonotype. V and J are TRBV9 and TRBJ1-6; 8 bases are shared with TRBD1. From germline, CDR1 is SGDLS and CDR2 YYNGEE. CDR3 length: 14 amino acids. Trimming took 7 bases from V and 10 from J; bases not matched to a gene: 10. The CDR3 loop is CASQTGEVGSPLHF. CDR3 DNA: TGTGCCAGCCAGACAGGGGAAGTGGGATCACCCCTCCACTTT.

This clonotype was observed many times. This chain joins TRBV28 and TRBJ2-3; D unclear. The germline V and J ends were trimmed by 6 bases and 2 bases, with 9 bases remaining between them. Germline values: CDR1 MDHEN, CDR2 SYDVKM. The CDR3 has 13 residues. The CDR3 DNA reads TGTGCCAGCAGATCGCCCGTCACAGATACGCAGTATTTT. This codes for CASRSPVTDTQYF.

This clonotype was counted a few times. The chain carries TRBV11-2 and TRBJ2-2; 10 nucleotides agree with TRBD2. The trim removed 6 bases at V and 0 bases at J, leaving 4 bases unmatched. In germline, CDR1 is SGHAT, CDR2 FQNNGV. The CDR3 spans 16 residues. CDR3 bases: TGTGCCAGCAGGCTAGCGGGGGCGACGAACACCGGGGAGCTGTTTTTT. Its translation is CASRLAGATNTGELFF.

The chain joins TRBV4-3 to TRBJ2-7, with D tentatively TRBD2 (5 bases). V lost 1 base, J lost 4 bases, and 17 bases lay in between. In germline, CDR1 is LGHNA, CDR2 YSLEER. The CDR3 consists of 16 residues. The CDR3 protein is CASSQGWELPLYEQYF. In DNA form, the CDR3 reads TGCGCCAGCAGCCAAGGATGGGAGTTACCGTTATACGAGCAGTACTTC.

This clonotype occurred once. One junction end disagrees with the germline gene, perhaps due to a read error. The V call is TRBV7-2, the J call TRBJ1-2; D call uncertain. Germline CDR1 and CDR2: SGHTA and FQGNSA. CDR3 length equals 13 residues. The CDR3 is CANSLVEGYGYTF. DNA of the CDR3: TGTGCCAACAGCTTAGTAGAGGGCTATGGCTACACCTTC.

This clonotype showed up just a few times. The gene calls are TRBV27 and TRBJ2-4; D remains unclear. Trimming left V 4 bases short and J 3 bases short, with 13 bases between. This CDR3 comprises 15 residues. Germline-derived CDR1 and CDR2 are MNHEY and SMNVEV (reference sequence). The CDR3 loop reads CASSSFRSGKNIQYF. The CDR3 DNA reads TGTGCCAGCAGTTCCTTTCGGTCTGGCAAAAACATTCAGTACTTC.